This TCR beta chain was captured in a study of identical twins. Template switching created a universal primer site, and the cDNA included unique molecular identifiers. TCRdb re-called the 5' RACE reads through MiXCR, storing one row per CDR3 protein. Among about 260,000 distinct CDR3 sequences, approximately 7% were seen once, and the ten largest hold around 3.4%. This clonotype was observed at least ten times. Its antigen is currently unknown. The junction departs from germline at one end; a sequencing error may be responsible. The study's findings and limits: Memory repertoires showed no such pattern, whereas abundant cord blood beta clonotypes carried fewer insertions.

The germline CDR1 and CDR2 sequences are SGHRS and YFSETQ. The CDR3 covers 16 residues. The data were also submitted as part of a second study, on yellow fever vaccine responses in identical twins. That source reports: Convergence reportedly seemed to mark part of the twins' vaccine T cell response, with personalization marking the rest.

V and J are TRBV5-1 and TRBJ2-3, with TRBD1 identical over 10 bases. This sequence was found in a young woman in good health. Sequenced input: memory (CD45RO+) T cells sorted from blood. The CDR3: CASSLAGTGGTDTQYF. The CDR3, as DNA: TGTGCCAGCAGTTTAGCGGGGACAGGGGGCACAGATACGCAGTATTTT.